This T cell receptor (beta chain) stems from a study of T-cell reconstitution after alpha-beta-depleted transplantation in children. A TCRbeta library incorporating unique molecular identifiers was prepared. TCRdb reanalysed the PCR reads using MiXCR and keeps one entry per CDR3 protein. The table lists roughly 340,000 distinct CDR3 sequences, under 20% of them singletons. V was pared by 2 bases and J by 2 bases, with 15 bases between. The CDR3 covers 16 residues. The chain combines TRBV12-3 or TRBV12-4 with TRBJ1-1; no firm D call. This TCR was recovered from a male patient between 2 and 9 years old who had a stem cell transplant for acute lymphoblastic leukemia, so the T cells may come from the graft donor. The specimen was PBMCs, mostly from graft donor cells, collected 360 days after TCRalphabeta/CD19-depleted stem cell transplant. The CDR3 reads CASSLLLGPANTEAFF. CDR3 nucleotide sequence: TGTGCCAGCAGTTTACTTCTCGGCCCGGCTAACACTGAAGCTTTCTTT.